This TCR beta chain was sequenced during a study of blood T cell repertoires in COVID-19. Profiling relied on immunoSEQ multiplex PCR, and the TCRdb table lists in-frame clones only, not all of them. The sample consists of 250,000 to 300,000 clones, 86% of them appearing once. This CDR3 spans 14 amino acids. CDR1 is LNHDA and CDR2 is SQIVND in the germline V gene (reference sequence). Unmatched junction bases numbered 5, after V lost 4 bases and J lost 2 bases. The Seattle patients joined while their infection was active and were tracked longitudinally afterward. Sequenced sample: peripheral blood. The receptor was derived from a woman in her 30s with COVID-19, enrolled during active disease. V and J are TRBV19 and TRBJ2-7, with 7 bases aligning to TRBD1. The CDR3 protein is CASSTRDSPYEQYF. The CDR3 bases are TGTGCCAGTAGTACTCGGGACAGCCCCTACGAGCAGTACTTC.